A single T cell receptor beta chain is shown here with its context. This clonotype was counted many times. Its recognized antigen is unknown. No base qualities exist here, and no much larger clone lies one base off it. The record originates from a study of T-cell reconstitution after alpha-beta-depleted transplantation in children (dated by TCRdb to 2016 to 2018). About the study as a whole: Using TCR repertoire profiling, the study followed T-cell immune reconstitution in a quantitative way in children after TCRalphabeta/CD19-depleted allogeneic hematopoietic cell transplantation. General study outcomes and caveats: Hyperexpanded clone frequencies declined over subsequent months; after one year, T-cell counts and TCRbeta diversity were mostly attributed to newly produced T cells. In some patients, the high TCRbeta diversity seen at day 60 was put down to recipient T cells and intrathymic progenitors that had survived conditioning. The apparently early recovery of alphabetaT-cell counts about two months after transplant reportedly depended on only several hundred rapidly expanded clones that came from non-depleted graft cells.

The library was made by PCR. Instrument on record: Illumina HiSeq 2500. To normalize quantification of the TCRbeta repertoire, the TCR libraries were built with molecular barcoding that relied on unique molecular identifiers. TCRdb passed the public sequencing reads through fastp at Q25 and MiXCR, retaining productive beta sequences. Rows with a matching CDR3 protein are joined into one entry that keeps the most common DNA and genes. The sample includes 550,000 to 800,000 distinct CDR3 sequences, with around 13% observed a single time. 0.79% of the sample lies in the top ten. Via the germline V gene, CDR1 is MNHNS and CDR2 SASEGT. The CDR3 holds 16 amino acids from the cysteine to the phenylalanine. Only the CDR3 region is kept as DNA, spanning 48 bases read in frame from base 1. V lost 3 bases and J lost 5 bases; the stretch between them is 17 bases long. Read against the paper, the sample's treatment or condition label means: allogeneic hematopoietic cell transplantation with graft depleted of TCRalphabeta T cells and CD19 B cells. The transplant recipients were children given TCRalphabeta/CD19-depleted allogeneic hematopoietic cell grafts.

The rearranged chain carries TRBV6-1 and TRBJ1-5; matching of 6 bases hints at TRBD1 as the D gene. Specimen: PBMCs, collected before TCRalphabeta/CD19-depleted stem cell transplant. This receptor was identified in a girl aged 2-15 years with congenital amegakaryocytic thrombocytopenia, due to receive a stem cell transplant. The nucleotide sequence is given as TGTGCCAGCAGTGACCTATTAACAGGGATGTATCAGCCCCAGCATTTT. This yields the protein CASSDLLTGMYQPQHF.